The 25 T cell receptor beta chains given below trace back to one sample, sequenced in a study of OX40 agonist ivuxolimab in advanced cancers. TCRdb's copy holds only in-frame clones and misses some; the assay was immunoSEQ multiplex PCR. The repertoire consists of about 82,000 clones, with roughly 90% occurring once and the leading ten covering about 0.63%. The specimen comprised CD4+ or CD8+ T cells sorted from blood, sampled in a trial of the OX40 agonist ivuxolimab. These receptors were taken from an adult with an advanced solid tumor such as melanoma, head and neck, liver or kidney cancer.

The V and J genes are TRBV28 and TRBJ1-5, with D maybe TRBD1 (6 bases). V was cut by 7 bases and J by 6 bases, with 13 bases left in between. The germline CDR1 and CDR2 sequences are MDHEN and SYDVKM. The CDR3 is 13 residues long. DNA for the CDR3: TGTGCCAGCAAGTCAGGGGTTGTTCAGCCCCAGCATTTT. Translating gives CASKSGVVQPQHF. Looking up the rest from reference TRBV28 and TRBJ1-5 gives the full variable domain: DVKVTQSSRYLVKRTGEKVFLECVQDMDHENMFWYRQDPGLGLRLIYFSYDVKMKEKGDIPEGYSVSREKKERFSLILESASTNQTSMYLCASKSGVVQPQHFGDGTRLSIL.

CDR3: CASSGQGGQPQHF. Here the CDR3 DNA reads TGTGCCAGTAGTGGGCAGGGGGGGCAGCCCCAGCATTTT. The chain is built from TRBV19 and TRBJ1-5, with 7 bases matching TRBD1. The CDR3 runs to 13 residues. CDR1 is LNHDA and CDR2 is SQIVND in the germline V gene (reference sequence). V was clipped by 5 bases and J by 7 bases; unmatched bases: 5.

This clone was recorded only once. The V gene is TRBV7-8, the J gene TRBJ1-2, with 10 bases fitting TRBD1. J lost 3 bases, V lost 5 bases, and 6 bases had no gene match. The CDR3 loop spans 15 amino acids. From germline, CDR1 is SGHVS and CDR2 FQNEAQ. The CDR3 DNA reads as TGTGCCAGCAGCCCAGGGGGGACAGGGGACTATGGCTACACCTTC. Residues: CASSPGGTGDYGYTF.

In this sample, this clone turned up once. V usage is TRBV5-1 and J usage is TRBJ2-3; 7 bases are a match to TRBD1. The ends lost 0 bases at V and 3 bases at J; junction bases unmatched: 7. CDR1 is SGHRS, CDR2 YFSETQ, per germline. The CDR3 extends over 16 amino acids. CDR3: CASSLGRPGGTDTQYF. The CDR3 DNA reads TGCGCCAGCAGCTTGGGGAGGCCAGGGGGAACAGATACGCAGTATTTT.

The rearrangement links TRBV10-3 to TRBJ1-2, with 7 bases aligning to TRBD1. There are 16 residues in the CDR3. The ends lost 3 bases at V and 6 bases at J; junction bases unmatched: 13. Germline assignment: CDR1 ENHRY and CDR2 SYGVKD. CDR3 sequence (DNA): TGTGCCATCAGTGACCAGACCGGGACAGAGACCAATGGCTACACCTTC. Amino acids: CAISDQTGTETNGYTF.

The genes are TRBV12-2 and TRBJ1-1; the D call in the table, TRBD1, was not verified against the DNA. TRBV12-2 is a listed pseudogene. The CDR3 is 17 amino acids. CDR3 coding DNA: TGTGCAAGTCGCTGTCGAACCGACTTGGACAGGGGGACTGAAGCTTTCTTT. Residues: CASRCRTDLDRGTEAFF.

This clone came up a few times. The CDR3 spells CASSPQESYEQYF. CDR3 in DNA: TGTGCCAGCTCACCACAGGAGTCCTACGAGCAGTACTTC. V and J are TRBV18 and TRBJ2-7; no reliable D call. CDR1 and CDR2 from the germline V gene are KGHSH and LQKENI. V lost 1 base and J lost 1, with 5 bases in between. This CDR3 region has 13 residues.

The genes are TRBV7-6 and TRBJ2-2; perhaps TRBD2 as D (7 bases). Between the trimmed V and J ends, which lost 1 base and 7 bases, there was a span of 16 bases. The CDR3 extends over 16 amino acids. Germline V lookup: CDR1 SGHVS, CDR2 FNYEAQ. CDR3 sequence reads: CASSLVPGGVDGELFF. The DNA for the CDR3 is TGTGCCAGCAGCTTAGTGCCGGGGGGCGTAGACGGGGAGCTGTTTTTT.

The rearrangement uses TRBV5-4 and TRBJ2-6, with D hard to call. Germline loops: CDR1 SGHNT, CDR2 YYREEE (reference sequence). Trimming took off 5 bases at V and 1 base at J, with 10 bases between the two ends. The CDR3 has 15 amino acids. CDR3 coding DNA: TGTGCCAGCAGTCGAAGGGAATCTGGGGCCAACGTCCTGACTTTC. This translates into CASSRRESGANVLTF.

The CDR3 protein is CASSLSSSGGVGDTQYF. The DNA for the CDR3 is TGCGCCAGCAGCTTATCCTCTAGCGGGGGGGTTGGAGATACGCAGTATTTT. The chain links TRBV5-1 to TRBJ2-3; TRBD2 matches 12 bases. J was trimmed by 5 bases and V by 2 bases; bases with no gene match: 9. From germline, CDR1 is SGHRS and CDR2 YFSETQ. The CDR3 covers 17 residues. Variable domain in full (rest from reference TRBV5-1 and TRBJ2-3): KAGVTQTPRYLIKTRGQQVTLSCSPISGHRSVSWYQQTPGQGLQFLFEYFSETQRNKGNFPGRFSGRQFSNSRSEMNVSTLELGDSALYLCASSLSSSGGVGDTQYFGPGTRLTVL.

The CDR3 nucleotides are TGTGCCAGCAGCTTCCGGCTTCGGGGGGCCAGCACTGAAGCTTTCTTT. Amino acids: CASSFRLRGASTEAFF. J is TRBJ1-1 and V is TRBV5-8; tentative D call: TRBD1 (6 bases). The germline CDR1 and CDR2 sequences are SGHTS and YDEGEE. CDR3 length: 16 amino acids. V was pared by 2 bases and J by 4 bases, with 18 bases between.

The gene calls are TRBV4-1 and TRBJ2-3; D perhaps matches TRBD2 (6 bases). Trimming took off 8 bases at V and 1 base at J, with 13 bases between the two ends. Germline CDR1 is MGHRA and CDR2 is YSYEKL. The CDR3 length is 14 residues. In DNA form, the CDR3 reads TGCGCCAGCTCCATGGGGGGTCGCACAGATACGCAGTATTTT. This gives the protein CASSMGGRTDTQYF.

CDR3 region: CASSLTWTSGRGEQYF. CDR3 nucleotides: TGTGCCAGCAGCCTCACCTGGACTAGCGGGAGGGGCGAGCAGTACTTC. The chain links TRBV7-6 to TRBJ2-7; 15 bases are shared with TRBD2. The CDR3 spans 16 residues. Trimming cost V 5 bases and J 6 bases; bases outside gene matches: 8. Germline CDR1 SGHVS, CDR2 FNYEAQ.

This chain connects TRBV5-1 to TRBJ2-3; D ambiguous. The ends were cut back, 5 bases at V and 0 bases at J, with 13 bases in the middle. CDR1 and CDR2 from the germline V gene are SGHRS and YFSETQ. The CDR3 contains 15 residues. The CDR3 DNA sequence: TGCGCCAGCAGAGACGGCGGTTCTAGCACAGATACGCAGTATTTT. Amino acids: CASRDGGSSTDTQYF.

This clone showed up just once. The chain recombines TRBV6-1 with TRBJ2-1; a possible D gene is TRBD1 (6 bases). The V end was cut by 2 bases, the J end by 10 bases, with 12 bases between. Germline-derived CDR1 and CDR2 are MNHNS and SASEGT. The CDR3 contains 13 residues. CDR3 residues: CASSESVGTEQFF. In DNA form, the CDR3 reads TGTGCCAGCAGTGAAAGCGTCGGGACAGAGCAGTTCTTC.

A few counts support this clone. This chain connects TRBV7-8 to TRBJ2-7, with 11 bases matching TRBD2. This CDR3 region has 17 residues. Germline-derived CDR1 and CDR2 are SGHVS and FQNEAQ. The trim removed 2 bases at V and 3 bases at J, leaving 9 bases unmatched. The CDR3 bases are TGTGCCAGCAGCTTATCTATAGGACTAGCGGGTGTCTACGAGCAGTACTTC. Translation: CASSLSIGLAGVYEQYF.

The chain joins TRBV11-2 to TRBJ2-5; the D is unclear. Germline V gene lookup returns CDR1 SGHAT and CDR2 FQNNGV. V was clipped by 6 bases and J by 5 bases, with 19 bases between them. The CDR3 totals 15 residues. The CDR3 nucleotides read TGTGCCAGCAGGTCGCCGGGCGCCCCACCGGAGACCCAGTACTTC. This gives the protein CASRSPGAPPETQYF. The full variable domain, rest sourced from reference TRBV11-2 and TRBJ2-5, is EAGVAQSPRYKIIEKRQSVAFWCNPISGHATLYWYQQILGQGPKLLIQFQNNGVVDDSQLPKDRFSAERLKGVDSTLKIQPAKLEDSAVYLCASRSPGAPPETQYFGPGTRLLVL.

V is TRBV5-5 and J is TRBJ2-3; D perhaps matches TRBD2 (6 bases). CDR1 is SGHKS, CDR2 YYEKEE, per germline (reference sequence). There are 14 residues in the CDR3. Trimming pared 6 bases from V and 0 bases from J, leaving 11 bases between. In DNA, the CDR3 is TGTGCCAGCACGGGAGAACGGAGCACAGATACGCAGTATTTT. This sequence encodes CASTGERSTDTQYF.

The chain links TRBV6-5 to TRBJ2-1; D might be TRBD1 (6 bases). This CDR3 has 16 amino acids. Germline V CDR1 and CDR2: MNHEY, SVGAGI. The V end lost 1 base, the J end lost 2 bases, and 12 bases lay between the germline ends. CDR3 sequence: CASSYLGADTYNEQFF. The CDR3 DNA reads TGTGCCAGCAGTTACTTGGGGGCGGATACCTACAATGAGCAGTTCTTC.

This sequence joins TRBV19 and TRBJ1-2, with 9 bases aligning to TRBD1. V trimming: 6 bases; J trimming: 4 bases; junction bases outside the gene matches: 6. The CDR3 has 14 residues. Germline CDR1 reads LNHDA; CDR2 reads SQIVND (reference sequence). The CDR3 DNA reads TGTGCCAGTAGGGTAACAGGGGGCGGCTATGGCTACACCTTC. It specifies CASRVTGGGYGYTF.

Only one count was recorded for this clone. The chain combines TRBV11-3 with TRBJ2-2, with a possible D match to TRBD1 (6 bases). CDR1 SGHNT and CDR2 YENEEA come from the germline V gene. V was pared by 5 bases and J by 4 bases, with 14 bases between. The CDR3 length is 15 residues. The CDR3 nucleotides are TGTGCCAGCAGCCCCCGAGGACAGCCCACCGGGGAGCTGTTTTTT. This sequence encodes CASSPRGQPTGELFF.

V and J are TRBV19 and TRBJ2-6, with D tentatively TRBD1 (5 bases). CDR1 and CDR2 from the germline V gene are LNHDA and SQIVND (reference sequence). V was pared by 3 bases and J by 0 bases, with 12 bases between. The CDR3 length is 17 residues. CDR3 bases: TGTGCCAGTAGTATGACACCTCAGGGCTCTGGGGCCAACGTCCTGACTTTC. Translated: CASSMTPQGSGANVLTF.

This clone appeared a single time. The V and J genes are TRBV11-2 and TRBJ2-1; TRBD2 aligns across 7 bases. Per germline, CDR1 SGHAT and CDR2 FQNNGV. The CDR3 totals 14 residues. V gave up 6 bases and J gave up 1 base; unmatched junction bases: 3. Here the CDR3 DNA reads TGTGCCAGCAGGACTAGCCCATCCTACAATGAGCAGTTCTTC. It encodes CASRTSPSYNEQFF.

The chain combines TRBV5-5 with TRBJ2-5; no clear D gene. Germline lookup yields CDR1 SGHKS and CDR2 YYEKEE (reference sequence). V shed 4 bases and J shed 1 base, with 11 bases lying between them. The CDR3 runs 14 residues. The CDR3 here is CASSTRVPQETQYF. The CDR3 nucleotides read TGTGCCAGCAGCACACGGGTCCCCCAAGAGACCCAGTACTTC. The variable domain in full, completed from reference TRBV5-5 and TRBJ2-5, reads DAGVTQSPTHLIKTRGQQVTLRCSPISGHKSVSWYQQVLGQGPQFIFQYYEKEERGRGNFPDRFSARQFPNYSSELNVNALLLGDSALYLCASSTRVPQETQYFGPGTRLLVL.

The CDR3 sequence: CASSWEGAGDEQYF. The DNA of the CDR3 is TGTGCCAGCAGCTGGGAAGGGGCCGGCGACGAGCAGTACTTC. The chain carries TRBV7-3 and TRBJ2-7; TRBD1 is a possible D gene (5 bases). V was shortened by 4 bases and J by 5 bases, with 15 bases between the two germline ends. Looked up from germline, CDR1 is SGHTA and CDR2 is FQGTGA. The CDR3 consists of 14 residues.